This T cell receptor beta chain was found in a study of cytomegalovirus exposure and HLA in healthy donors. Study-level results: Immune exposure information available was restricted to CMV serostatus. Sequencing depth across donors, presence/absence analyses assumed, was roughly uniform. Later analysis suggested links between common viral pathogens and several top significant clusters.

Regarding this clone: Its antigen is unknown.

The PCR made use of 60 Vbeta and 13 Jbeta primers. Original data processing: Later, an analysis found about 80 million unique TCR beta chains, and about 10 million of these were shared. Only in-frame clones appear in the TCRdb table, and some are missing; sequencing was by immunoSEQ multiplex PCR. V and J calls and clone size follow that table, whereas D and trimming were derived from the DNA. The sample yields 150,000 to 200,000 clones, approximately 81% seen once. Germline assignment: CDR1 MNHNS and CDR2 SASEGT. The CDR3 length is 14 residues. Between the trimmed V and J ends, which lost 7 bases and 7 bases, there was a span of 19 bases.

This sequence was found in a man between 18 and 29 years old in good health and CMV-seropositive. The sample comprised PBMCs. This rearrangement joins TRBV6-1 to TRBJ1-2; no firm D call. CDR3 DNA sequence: TGTGCCAGCACCCCCCGCAGTCCGATTTCTGGCTACACCTTC. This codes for CASTPRSPISGYTF.